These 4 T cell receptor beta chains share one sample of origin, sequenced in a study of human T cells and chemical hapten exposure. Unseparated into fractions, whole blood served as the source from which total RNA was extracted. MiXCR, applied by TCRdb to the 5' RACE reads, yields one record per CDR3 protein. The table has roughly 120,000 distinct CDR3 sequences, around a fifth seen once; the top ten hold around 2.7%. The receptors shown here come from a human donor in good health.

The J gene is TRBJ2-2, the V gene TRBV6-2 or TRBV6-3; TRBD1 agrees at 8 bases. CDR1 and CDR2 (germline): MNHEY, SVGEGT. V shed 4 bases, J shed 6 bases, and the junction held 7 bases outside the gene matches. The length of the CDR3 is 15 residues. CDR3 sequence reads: CASSSGQVIPGELFF. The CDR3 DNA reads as TGTGCCAGCAGTTCGGGACAGGTGATACCCGGGGAGCTGTTTTTT.

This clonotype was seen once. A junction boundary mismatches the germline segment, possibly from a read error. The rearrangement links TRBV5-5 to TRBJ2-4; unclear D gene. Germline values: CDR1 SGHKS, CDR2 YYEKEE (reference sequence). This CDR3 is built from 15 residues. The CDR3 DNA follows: TGTGCCAGCAGCTTGCTGCAGCAAACCAAAAACATGCAGTACTTC. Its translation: CASSLLQQTKNMQYF.

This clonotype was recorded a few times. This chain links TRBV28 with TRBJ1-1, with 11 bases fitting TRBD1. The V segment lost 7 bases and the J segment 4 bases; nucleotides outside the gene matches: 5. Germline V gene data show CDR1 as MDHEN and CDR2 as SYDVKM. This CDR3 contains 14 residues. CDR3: CASKEGTGGTEAFF. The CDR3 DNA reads TGTGCCAGCAAGGAGGGGACAGGGGGCACTGAAGCTTTCTTT.

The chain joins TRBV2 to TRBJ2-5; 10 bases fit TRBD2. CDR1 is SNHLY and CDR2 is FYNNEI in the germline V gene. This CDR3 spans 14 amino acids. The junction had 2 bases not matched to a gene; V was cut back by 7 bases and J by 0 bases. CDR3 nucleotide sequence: TGTGCCAGCAATGGACTAGCGGACCAAGAGACCCAGTACTTC. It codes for CASNGLADQETQYF.